This entry lists 23 T cell receptor beta chains sequenced from one sample in a study of CD8+ T cells in alopecia areata. Peripheral blood and lesional scalp punch biopsies were taken from alopecia areata patients. In each case, RNA was isolated and then reverse transcribed into cDNA as the sequencing template. Clones were sequenced by immunoSEQ multiplex PCR, and TCRdb holds only the in-frame ones, with some missing. Of roughly 10,000 clones in the sample, approximately 58% were seen once. Sequences were derived from skin, sampled at week 0. These receptors originate from a human donor with alopecia areata.

This clone came up a few times. The rearrangement joins TRBV5-5 to TRBJ1-5; tentatively, D is TRBD1 (6 bases). CDR3 length: 16 amino acids. The V end lost 0 bases, the J end lost 4 bases, and 14 bases lay between the germline ends. The germline V gene encodes CDR1 SGHKS and CDR2 YYEKEE (reference sequence). The CDR3 DNA is TGTGCCAGCAGCTTGGGGATGGGGGGCGGAAATCAGCCCCAGCATTTT. Amino acids: CASSLGMGGGNQPQHF.

The table lists this clone with a few counts. This chain links TRBV10-3 with TRBJ2-7, with D perhaps matching TRBD1 (6 bases). Germline V gene lookup returns CDR1 ENHRY and CDR2 SYGVKD. The CDR3 extends over 14 amino acids. The V gene lost 0 bases and the J gene lost 6 bases, with 12 bases spanning the gap. In DNA form, the CDR3 reads TGTGCCATCAGTGAGTCTGCCGCCAGGGGCGAGCAGTACTTC. The encoded protein is CAISESAARGEQYF.

This chain connects TRBV10-1 to TRBJ1-1, with 8 positions matching TRBD1. Germline V gene lookup returns CDR1 WNHNN and CDR2 SYGVQD (reference sequence). The length of the CDR3 is 12 residues. J lost 10 bases, V lost 7 bases, and 8 bases had no gene match. CDR3 region: CASNTGQGPAFF. CDR3 sequence (DNA): TGCGCCAGCAACACCGGACAGGGTCCAGCTTTCTTT.

The V call is TRBV6-1, the J call TRBJ1-2, with TRBD1 identical over 10 bases. Germline V gene sequence: CDR1 MNHNS, CDR2 SASEGT. The J segment lost 4 bases and the V segment lost 7 bases, leaving 9 bases of the junction unmatched. The CDR3 runs to 15 residues. The CDR3 DNA reads TGTGCCAGCATTCCAGGGACAGGGGCGGGCTATGGCTACACCTTC. It is translated as CASIPGTGAGYGYTF.

This sequence joins TRBV19 and TRBJ1-4, with D perhaps matching TRBD1 (6 bases). Per the germline V gene, CDR1 is LNHDA and CDR2 is SQIVND (reference sequence). The CDR3 runs to 14 residues. V dropped 7 bases and J dropped 0 bases, with 9 bases sitting between them. Here the CDR3 DNA reads TGTGCCAGTATCGGGGGCCCAACTAATGAAAAACTGTTTTTT. Encoded protein: CASIGGPTNEKLFF.

In its sample, this clone was seen a few times. This chain joins TRBV6-1 and TRBJ2-1, with a weak D call TRBD1 (6 bases). Trimming shortened V by 5 bases and J by 5 bases, and 10 bases separated the two germline ends. In germline, CDR1 is MNHNS, CDR2 SASEGT. CDR3 size: 13 residues. Written as DNA, the CDR3 is TGTGCCAGCAGTTTCAACAGGGACAATGAGCAGTTCTTC. This gives the protein CASSFNRDNEQFF.

This clone was seen only a few times. This chain links TRBV7-9 with TRBJ2-3; D is possibly TRBD2 (6 bases). Germline assignment: CDR1 SEHNR and CDR2 FQNEAQ (reference sequence). Trimming pared 8 bases from V and 5 bases from J, leaving 23 bases between. The CDR3 contains 16 residues. CDR3 in amino acids: CASLPPGLGGEDTQYF. The DNA for the CDR3 is TGTGCCAGCCTACCCCCGGGTTTGGGGGGAGAAGATACGCAGTATTTT. The full variable domain, its missing parts supplied by reference TRBV7-9 and TRBJ2-3, is DTGVSQNPRHKITKRGQNVTFRCDPISEHNRLYWYRQTLGQGPEFLTYFQNEAQLEKSRLLSDRFSAERPKGSFSTLEIQRTEQGDSAMYLCASLPPGLGGEDTQYFGPGTRLTVL.

This clone has just a few counts. The V and J genes are TRBV19 and TRBJ1-2, with unresolved D. The V gene's germline CDR1 is LNHDA and CDR2 SQIVND (reference sequence). There are 14 residues in the CDR3. The germline V and J ends were trimmed by 7 bases and 1 base, with 13 bases remaining between them. This CDR3 reads CASTYTAFNYGYTF. The CDR3 DNA follows: TGTGCCAGTACATACACAGCCTTTAACTATGGCTACACCTTC.

The chain is built from TRBV10-3 and TRBJ2-2; 8 bases align to TRBD1. V lost 6 bases to trimming and J lost 2 bases; unmatched junction nucleotides: 8. The CDR3 is 16 residues long. Germline V gene lookup returns CDR1 ENHRY and CDR2 SYGVKD. The CDR3 region is CAISAARGHNTGELFF. In DNA, the CDR3 is TGTGCCATCAGCGCTGCCAGGGGGCATAACACCGGGGAGCTGTTTTTT.

This chain joins TRBV29-1 and TRBJ2-1, with D tentatively TRBD1 or TRBD2 (5 bases each). The CDR3 runs to 14 residues. Per germline, CDR1 SQVTM and CDR2 ANQGSEA. The V end lost 8 bases, the J end lost 2 bases, and 16 bases lay between the germline ends. CDR3 sequence: CSYNGDLAYNEQFF. The CDR3 nucleotides read TGCAGCTATAATGGGGACCTAGCCTACAATGAGCAGTTCTTC.

The gene calls are TRBV11-2 and TRBJ1-2, with unresolved D. Trimming took 5 bases from V and 6 from J, leaving 16 bases between them. CDR1 and CDR2 from the germline V gene are SGHAT and FQNNGV. This CDR3 has 14 residues. In nucleotides, the CDR3 is TGTGCCAGCAGCAAGGCCTTCAGACGGGATGGCTACACCTTC. This translates into CASSKAFRRDGYTF.

The chain is built from TRBV6-6 and TRBJ1-1; D call uncertain. Trimming removed 11 bases at V and 2 bases at J, with 9 bases between. The CDR3 runs 11 residues. Germline V lookup: CDR1 MNHNY, CDR2 SVGAGI (reference sequence). The CDR3 region has the DNA TGTGCCGGGAGTTCTAACACTGAAGCTTTCTTT. As protein: CAGSSNTEAFF.

This sequence joins TRBV18 and TRBJ2-7; weak D call: TRBD1 (6 bases). Trimming pared 4 bases from V and 2 bases from J, leaving 27 bases between. CDR3 size: 19 residues. Germline CDR1 KGHSH, CDR2 LQKENI. CDR3 protein: CASSLSDFLMGDIPYEQYF. The CDR3 region has the DNA TGTGCCAGCTCACTATCGGACTTCCTAATGGGGGACATCCCCTACGAGCAGTACTTC.

The V call is TRBV30, the J call TRBJ1-2; TRBD1 is a possible D gene (6 bases). The length of the CDR3 is 14 residues. Looked up from germline, CDR1 is GTSNPN and CDR2 is SVGIG (reference sequence). V lost 2 bases and J 1 base, leaving 11 bases between the germline ends. CDR3 residues: CAWSRPDSNYGYTF. DNA of the CDR3: TGTGCCTGGAGTCGTCCGGACAGTAACTATGGCTACACCTTC. The variable domain in full, with the rest retrieved from reference TRBV30 and TRBJ1-2, is SQTIHQWPATLVQPVGSPLSLECTVEGTSNPNLYWYRQAAGRGLQLLFYSVGIGQISSEVPQNLSASRPQDRQFILSSKKLLLSDSGFYLCAWSRPDSNYGYTFGSGTRLTVV.

This clone was recorded a few times. This rearrangement joins TRBV2 to TRBJ2-7, with D perhaps matching TRBD2 (5 bases). Germline V gene sequence: CDR1 SNHLY, CDR2 FYNNEI. There are 12 residues in the CDR3. Trimming removed 6 bases from V and 3 bases from J, with 9 bases in between. The CDR3 coding sequence is TGTGCCAGCAGCCTTACTAGCTACGAGCAGTACTTC. Protein: CASSLTSYEQYF.

V usage is TRBV28 and J usage is TRBJ1-2; 12 nucleotides align to TRBD1. Germline CDR1 reads MDHEN; CDR2 reads SYDVKM. The J segment lost 4 bases and the V segment lost 8 bases, leaving 14 bases of the junction unmatched. This CDR3 is built from 17 residues. The CDR3 here is CASATPGTGGARYGYTF. The CDR3 DNA reads as TGTGCCAGCGCCACTCCCGGGACAGGGGGCGCGCGCTATGGCTACACCTTC.

This chain connects TRBV6-6 to TRBJ2-2; D is undetermined. Germline values: CDR1 MNHNY, CDR2 SVGAGI (reference sequence). V lost 4 bases and J 4 bases, leaving 4 bases between the germline ends. This CDR3 spans 12 amino acids. The DNA for the CDR3 is TGTGCCAGCAGTTGGTTCACCGGGGAGCTGTTTTTT. Its protein product is CASSWFTGELFF.

Only one count was recorded for this clone. Relative to the germline gene, one junction end is altered; a read error may explain this. This chain uses TRBV4-1 with TRBJ2-5; D is uncertain. Germline assignment: CDR1 MGHRA and CDR2 YSYEKL. The CDR3 runs to 16 residues. The chain's CDR3 is CANSQVNMGIQETQYF. The CDR3 region has the DNA TGCGCCAACAGCCAAGTAAATATGGGCATACAAGAGACCCAGTACTTC.

The chain employs TRBV7-8 and TRBJ2-2, with D unresolved. The germline V gene has CDR1 SGHVS and CDR2 FQNEAQ. The CDR3 runs 17 residues. Trimming shortened V by 2 bases and J by 0 bases, and 13 bases separated the two germline ends. The CDR3 DNA is TGTGCCAGCAGCTTAACGTATCACTTCTCGAACACCGGGGAGCTGTTTTTT. Amino acid sequence: CASSLTYHFSNTGELFF.

This clone has a handful of counts. This chain joins TRBV6-5 and TRBJ2-7, with TRBD1 matching over 8 bases. Trimming took 4 bases from V and 2 from J; bases not matched to a gene: 7. CDR1 and CDR2 (germline): MNHEY, SVGAGI. The CDR3 spans 15 residues. The CDR3 loop reads CASSSTKTGAYEQYF. CDR3 DNA sequence: TGTGCCAGCAGTTCCACTAAGACAGGGGCCTACGAGCAGTACTTC.

This clone showed up just a few times. The chain has TRBV5-1 and TRBJ2-5; 13 positions match TRBD2. Germline values: CDR1 SGHRS, CDR2 YFSETQ. The CDR3 consists of 17 residues. The V segment lost 4 bases and the J segment 3 bases; nucleotides outside the gene matches: 9. The CDR3 DNA sequence: TGCGCCAGCAGCACCAAGGGACTAGCGGGGATAAAAGAGACCCAGTACTTC. It specifies CASSTKGLAGIKETQYF.

This clone turned up a few times. The CDR3 reads CSVEGRLNTGELFF. The CDR3 DNA is TGCAGCGTGGAGGGTCGGCTAAACACCGGGGAGCTGTTTTTT. The V and J genes are TRBV29-1 and TRBJ2-2; a weak D match, TRBD2 (6 bases). Germline lookup yields CDR1 SQVTM and CDR2 ANQGSEA. V was clipped by 6 bases and J by 2 bases, with 13 bases between them. The CDR3 extends over 14 amino acids.

The CDR3 here is CASSQEANSPLHF. In nucleotides, the CDR3 is TGTGCCAGCAGTCAGGAAGCAAATTCACCCCTCCACTTT. This chain connects TRBV6-5 to TRBJ1-6; D unresolved. The CDR3 is 13 residues long. Between the trimmed V and J ends, which lost 5 bases and 7 bases, there was a span of 9 bases. Per germline, CDR1 MNHEY and CDR2 SVGAGI.